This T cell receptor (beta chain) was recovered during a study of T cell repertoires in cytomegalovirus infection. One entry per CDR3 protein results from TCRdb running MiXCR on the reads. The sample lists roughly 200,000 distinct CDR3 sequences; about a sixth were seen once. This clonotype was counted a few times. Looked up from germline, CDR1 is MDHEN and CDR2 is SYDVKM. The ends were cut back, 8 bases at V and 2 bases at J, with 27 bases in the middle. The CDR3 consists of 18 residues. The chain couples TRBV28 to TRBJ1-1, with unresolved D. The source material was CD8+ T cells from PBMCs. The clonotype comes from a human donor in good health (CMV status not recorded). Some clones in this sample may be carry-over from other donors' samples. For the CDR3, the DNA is TGTGCCAGCTGTATCCAATACCACGATATCACAGACAACACTGAAGCTTTCTTT. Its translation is CASCIQYHDITDNTEAFF. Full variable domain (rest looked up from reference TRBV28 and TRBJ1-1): DVKVTQSSRYLVKRTGEKVFLECVQDMDHENMFWYRQDPGLGLRLIYFSYDVKMKEKGDIPEGYSVSREKKERFSLILESASTNQTSMYLCASCIQYHDITDNTEAFFGQGTRLTVV.